This T cell receptor beta chain derives from a study of blood T cell repertoires in COVID-19. How the authors handled the data: Amplifying reference gene primers gave estimates of nucleated cell counts. TCRdb's table, derived via immunoSEQ multiplex PCR, lists solely in-frame clones and lacks some. Clone size and the V and J calls come from that table; the DNA yielded D and trimming. The sample consists of around 70,000 clones, approximately 93% of them appearing once. One Seattle source followed patients from active infection through their disease course. CDR3 size: 20 residues. This receptor was identified in a man in his fifties or sixties with COVID-19, enrolled during active disease. This chain links TRBV21-1 with TRBJ1-6; the table names TRBD1, a call not compared with the DNA. TRBV21-1 is a pseudogene. Specimen: peripheral blood. The CDR3 reads CASSKIPGTPKSSYNSPLHF. The CDR3 nucleotides read TGTGCCAGCAGCAAAATCCCCGGGACACCCAAGAGCTCCTATAATTCACCCCTCCACTTT.